These 21 T cell receptor beta chains were all obtained from the same sample, sequenced in a study of T-cell memory formation after mild COVID-19. One entry per CDR3 protein results from TCRdb running MiXCR on the 5' RACE reads. This table holds roughly 300,000 distinct CDR3 sequences, 15% to 20% found once. Sequenced input: PBMCs or a T cell subset sorted from them (not recorded which). Source of these receptors: a man younger than 35 who had mild COVID-19 (a few samples of this study predate the infection). Cell type and time point are not known.

The rearrangement uses TRBV7-3 and TRBJ2-3; 11 nucleotides match TRBD2. Germline assignment: CDR1 SGHTA and CDR2 FQGTGA. The CDR3 sequence is 17 residues long. Losses at the gene ends were 5 bases for V and 1 base for J; bases not matched to a gene: 8. The CDR3 reads CASSHLIAGGGTDTQYF. Written as DNA, the CDR3 is TGTGCCAGCAGCCATCTGATAGCGGGGGGGGGCACAGATACGCAGTATTTT.

In its sample, this clonotype was seen a few times. This sequence joins TRBV2 and TRBJ2-7; the D is unclear. The germline V and J ends were trimmed by 1 base and 0 bases, with 7 bases remaining between them. The CDR3 is 14 amino acids. Germline V gene data show CDR1 as SNHLY and CDR2 as FYNNEI. This CDR3 is CASSEGRSSYEQYV. CDR3 DNA sequence: TGTGCCAGCAGTGAAGGCAGGAGCTCCTACGAGCAGTACGTC.

This clonotype was detected a few times. This chain links TRBV7-8 with TRBJ1-1; D is uncertain. Per the germline V gene, CDR1 is SGHVS and CDR2 is FQNEAQ. There are 14 residues in the CDR3. Trimming took off 1 base at V and 9 bases at J, with 15 bases between the two ends. The CDR3 region is CASSLEGPYYKAFF. The CDR3 DNA reads as TGTGCCAGCAGCTTAGAGGGTCCTTATTATAAAGCTTTCTTT.

This chain connects TRBV7-2 to TRBJ1-2; no clear D. Germline-derived CDR1 and CDR2 are SGHTA and FQGNSA. V was clipped by 5 bases and J by 7 bases, with 17 bases between them. This CDR3 is built from 14 residues. As DNA, the CDR3 is TGTGCCAGCAGCCTTAACTGGGGTTCTCGTGGCTACACCTTC. It translates to CASSLNWGSRGYTF.

The chain is built from TRBV4-3 and TRBJ2-7; unclear D gene. The CDR3 sequence is 15 residues long. CDR1 and CDR2 from the germline V gene are LGHNA and YSLEER. Trimming took off 0 bases at V and 6 bases at J, with 15 bases between the two ends. This CDR3 reads CASSQESASVSEQYF. Written as DNA, the CDR3 is TGCGCCAGCAGCCAAGAGTCGGCTAGTGTCTCCGAGCAGTACTTC.

This clonotype was observed a handful of times. The chain uses TRBV4-1 and TRBJ2-7; D is possibly TRBD2 (6 bases). Germline-derived CDR1 and CDR2 are MGHRA and YSYEKL. The CDR3 has 14 residues. The V gene lost 3 bases and the J gene lost 2 bases, with 11 bases spanning the gap. For the CDR3, the DNA is TGCGCCAGCAGCCACTACCGGGGGACCTACGAGCAGTACTTC. Translation gives CASSHYRGTYEQYF.

This clonotype was observed a few times. The V and J genes are TRBV28 and TRBJ2-7, with D possibly TRBD2 on 5 matching bases. Trimming shortened V by 7 bases and J by 0 bases, and 10 bases separated the two germline ends. Per the germline V gene, CDR1 is MDHEN and CDR2 is SYDVKM. This CDR3 contains 13 residues. The CDR3 here is CASKPGISYEQYV. CDR3 nucleotide sequence: TGTGCCAGCAAACCGGGGATCTCCTACGAGCAGTACGTC.

This clonotype occurred many times. The chain employs TRBV7-2 and TRBJ2-5; the D gene could be TRBD1 or TRBD2 (5 bases each). The V gene lost 1 base and the J gene lost 7 bases, with 22 bases spanning the gap. Germline V gene sequence: CDR1 SGHTA, CDR2 FQGNSA. CDR3 length: 17 amino acids. As DNA, the CDR3 is TGTGCCAGCAGCTTAGGAGGGGCAGTGTCGTCCCAGGGGACCCAGTACTTC. It codes for CASSLGGAVSSQGTQYF.

This clonotype has more than one count but fewer than ten. The rearrangement uses TRBV12-3 or TRBV12-4 and TRBJ2-2, with D perhaps TRBD2 (5 bases). The CDR3 runs to 17 residues. V was trimmed by 6 bases and J by 0 bases, leaving 17 bases between them. The CDR3 spells CASSSRGLWSNTGELFF. The CDR3 DNA is TGTGCCAGCAGCTCCCGGGGTCTTTGGTCGAACACCGGGGAGCTGTTTTTT.

The V call is TRBV11-2, the J call TRBJ2-5; 11 nucleotides agree with TRBD2. The CDR3 sequence is 16 residues long. The junction had 12 bases not matched to a gene; V was cut back by 3 bases and J by 9 bases. CDR1 and CDR2 (germline): SGHAT, FQNNGV. CDR3 coding DNA: TGTGCCAGCAGCTTCAGACTAGCGGGGTTAGTGGAAGCCCAGTACTTC. It is translated as CASSFRLAGLVEAQYF.

This clonotype appeared a few times. The chain combines TRBV11-2 with TRBJ1-6, with D maybe TRBD1 (6 bases). Per the germline V gene, CDR1 is SGHAT and CDR2 is FQNNGV. The CDR3 consists of 16 residues. V lost 5 bases, J lost 2 bases, and 13 bases lay in between. In nucleotides, the CDR3 is TGTGCCAGCAGCCCACAGGGACGCGCCTATAATTCACCCCTCCACTTT. It codes for CASSPQGRAYNSPLHF.

This clonotype has at least ten counts. The genes are TRBV7-6 and TRBJ2-7; D is possibly TRBD2 (6 bases). The germline gives CDR1 SGHVS, CDR2 FNYEAQ. The CDR3 extends over 14 amino acids. Between the trimmed V and J ends, which lost 4 bases and 5 bases, there was a span of 15 bases. CDR3: CASSSVRGYHEQYF. Here the CDR3 DNA reads TGTGCCAGCAGCTCAGTTCGGGGGTACCACGAGCAGTACTTC.

The chain carries TRBV5-5 and TRBJ1-1, with D perhaps TRBD1 (6 bases). The CDR3 has 15 residues. Germline V gene data show CDR1 as SGHKS and CDR2 as YYEKEE (reference sequence). The V end was cut by 1 base, the J end by 1 base, with 11 bases between. The CDR3 region is CASSLMGGQNTEAFF. For the CDR3, the DNA is TGTGCCAGCAGCTTGATGGGGGGACAGAACACTGAAGCTTTCTTT.

The chain carries TRBV28 and TRBJ2-6; 9 bases agree with TRBD1. Unmatched junction bases numbered 7, after V lost 7 bases and J lost 3 bases. Germline V lookup: CDR1 MDHEN, CDR2 SYDVKM. This CDR3 is built from 16 residues. As DNA, the CDR3 is TGTGCCAGCACCGGGACAGGGTTCATTGGGGCCAACGTCCTGACTTTC. The encoded protein is CASTGTGFIGANVLTF. The full variable domain, rest sourced from reference TRBV28 and TRBJ2-6, is DVKVTQSSRYLVKRTGEKVFLECVQDMDHENMFWYRQDPGLGLRLIYFSYDVKMKEKGDIPEGYSVSREKKERFSLILESASTNQTSMYLCASTGTGFIGANVLTFGAGSRLTVL.

V gene TRBV6-2 or TRBV6-3 combines with J gene TRBJ2-3; 8 nucleotides align to TRBD1. V dropped 6 bases and J dropped 0; count of bases not matched to a gene: 5. CDR3 size: 15 residues. The germline V gene encodes CDR1 MNHEY and CDR2 SVGEGT. This chain's CDR3 is CASSGRGQSTDTQYF. DNA for the CDR3: TGTGCCAGCAGCGGCAGGGGGCAGAGCACAGATACGCAGTATTTT.

This clonotype came up a few times. The chain carries TRBV9 and TRBJ2-5; D possibly corresponds to TRBD1 (8 bases). This CDR3 is built from 14 residues. Germline V lookup: CDR1 SGDLS, CDR2 YYNGEE. V was pared by 4 bases and J by 4 bases, with 14 bases between. CDR3 DNA sequence: TGTGCCAGCAGCTACAGGGGGGGCGGAGAGACCCAGTACTTC. This gives the protein CASSYRGGGETQYF. The full variable domain, its missing parts supplied by reference TRBV9 and TRBJ2-5, is DSGVTQTPKHLITATGQRVTLRCSPRSGDLSVYWYQQSLDQGLQFLIQYYNGEERAKGNILERFSAQQFPDLHSELNLSSLELGDSALYFCASSYRGGGETQYFGPGTRLLVL.

This clonotype has a handful of counts. The chain couples TRBV12-3 or TRBV12-4 to TRBJ2-3; weak D call: TRBD1 (6 bases). This CDR3 has 18 residues. The ends were cut back, 3 bases at V and 3 bases at J, with 22 bases in the middle. The CDR3 spells CASSFGTSGGEQTDTQYF. The CDR3 DNA is TGTGCCAGCAGTTTTGGAACCTCTGGGGGCGAACAGACAGATACGCAGTATTTT.

In this sample, this clonotype turned up a few times. The V gene is TRBV18, the J gene TRBJ1-1; D is possibly TRBD1 (5 bases). Trimming pared 1 base from V and 10 bases from J, leaving 7 bases between. CDR3 length equals 11 residues. Germline V gene lookup returns CDR1 KGHSH and CDR2 LQKENI. CDR3 region: CASSPLGVAFF. The CDR3 DNA follows: TGTGCCAGCTCACCACTGGGGGTAGCTTTCTTT.

The chain joins TRBV14 to TRBJ1-2; D call uncertain. The CDR3 totals 16 residues. The V end was cut by 2 bases, the J end by 6 bases, with 19 bases between. Germline values: CDR1 SGHDN, CDR2 FVKESK. This chain's CDR3 is CASSQPSRGREDGYTF. CDR3 nucleotides: TGTGCCAGCAGCCAACCGTCAAGAGGTCGGGAGGATGGCTACACCTTC.

V and J are TRBV7-2 and TRBJ1-1; TRBD1 aligns across 8 bases. The CDR3 extends over 14 amino acids. Germline-derived CDR1 and CDR2 are SGHTA and FQGNSA. With 6 bases clipped from V and 5 bases from J, the junction kept 8 bases outside the gene matches. Written as DNA, the CDR3 is TGTGCCAGCAGGAACCAGGGGGCTGGGACTGAAGCTTTCTTT. Translating it yields CASRNQGAGTEAFF.

This clonotype was seen many times. The chain employs TRBV20-1 and TRBJ2-3; tentatively, D is TRBD2 (6 bases). The CDR3 is 12 amino acids. Trimming shortened V by 5 bases and J by 6 bases, and 12 bases separated the two germline ends. Germline assignment: CDR1 DFQATT and CDR2 SNEGSKA (reference sequence). This CDR3 is CSADAGSDTQYF. As DNA, the CDR3 is TGCAGTGCTGACGCGGGGTCGGATACGCAGTATTTT.